The 9 T cell receptor beta chains given below trace back to one sample, sequenced in a study of naive and memory T cell subsets. Both TRBC1 and TRBC2 were covered by a beta constant-region primer of two equimolar oligonucleotides. TCRdb ran MiXCR on the UMI-ligation and nested PCR reads and lists one entry per CDR3 protein. The table has 120,000 to 150,000 distinct CDR3 sequences, approximately 17% seen once. Sequencing was carried out using naive CD4+ T cells from blood. These receptors came from a human donor in good health.

This clonotype was seen ten or more times. V is TRBV6-6 and J is TRBJ2-6; D is uncertain. This CDR3 contains 12 residues. Trimming left V 4 bases short and J 3 bases short, with 1 base between. CDR1 is MNHNY and CDR2 is SVGAGI in the germline V gene (reference sequence). The CDR3 sequence: CASSFGANVLTF. CDR3 sequence (DNA): TGTGCCAGCAGTTTTGGGGCCAACGTCCTGACTTTC.

The chain has TRBV12-3 or TRBV12-4 and TRBJ1-3; D remains unclear. This CDR3 is built from 13 residues. V dropped 2 bases and J dropped 4 bases, with 6 bases sitting between them. The CDR3 coding sequence is TGTGCCAGCAGTTTACCCAGGGGAAACACCATATATTTT. Amino acid sequence: CASSLPRGNTIYF.

The chain carries TRBV20-1 and TRBJ2-3; a weak D match, TRBD1 (6 bases). Germline V CDR1 and CDR2: DFQATT, SNEGSKA (reference sequence). V was trimmed by 2 bases and J by 4 bases, leaving 16 bases between them. The CDR3 is made up of 15 amino acids. The CDR3 DNA follows: TGCAGTGCTAGACGACTCCAACAGGGAGCAGATACGCAGTATTTT. Its translation: CSARRLQQGADTQYF.

This clonotype appeared a few times. This sequence joins TRBV7-9 and TRBJ2-3, with D tentatively TRBD1 (5 bases). CDR1 is SEHNR, CDR2 FQNEAQ, per germline (reference sequence). V was cut by 10 bases and J by 0 bases, with 14 bases left in between. This CDR3 is built from 14 residues. The CDR3 DNA reads TGTGCCACCATCCCAGGGCACAGCACAGATACGCAGTATTTT. Residues: CATIPGHSTDTQYF.

This clonotype was seen a few times. The DNA of the CDR3 is TGTGCCTGGAGTCCGTCAACAGATACGCAGTATTTT. Its protein is CAWSPSTDTQYF. The chain recombines TRBV30 with TRBJ2-3; no definite D call. Germline assignment: CDR1 GTSNPN and CDR2 SVGIG (reference sequence). V lost 2 bases and J lost 3, with 6 bases in between. This CDR3 is 12 amino acids long.

The CDR3 sequence: CASSMTPGLAGRGGVYNEQFF. The CDR3 DNA follows: TGTGCCAGTAGTATGACACCGGGACTAGCGGGCAGAGGAGGGGTTTACAATGAGCAGTTCTTC. This chain links TRBV19 with TRBJ2-1, with TRBD2 identical over 12 bases. CDR1 and CDR2 from the germline V gene are LNHDA and SQIVND (reference sequence). CDR3 length: 21 amino acids. The trim removed 3 bases at V and 4 bases at J, leaving 19 bases unmatched.

V is TRBV5-1 and J is TRBJ2-5; TRBD1 aligns across 10 bases. This CDR3 has 17 amino acids. The germline V gene encodes CDR1 SGHRS and CDR2 YFSETQ. With V trimmed by 0 bases and J by 5 bases, 10 bases remained unmatched. The CDR3 DNA reads TGCGCCAGCAGCTTGGACACGACAGGGGGCGCGCGGGAGACCCAGTACTTC. It yields the protein CASSLDTTGGARETQYF.

The chain has TRBV25-1 and TRBJ2-1; perhaps D is TRBD1 or TRBD2 (6 bases each). Germline V gene lookup returns CDR1 MGHDK and CDR2 SYGVNS. V shed 10 bases and J shed 6 bases, with 13 bases lying between them. This CDR3 has 12 amino acids. The CDR3 region is CATGGYINEQFF. The CDR3 nucleotides read TGTGCCACCGGGGGCTACATCAATGAGCAGTTCTTC.

This clonotype was observed a handful of times. The chain employs TRBV5-1 and TRBJ1-4; 7 bases line up with TRBD1. V gave up 0 bases and J gave up 4 bases; unmatched junction bases: 0. In germline, CDR1 is SGHRS, CDR2 YFSETQ. The length of the CDR3 is 14 residues. The CDR3 is CASSLGQGNEKLFF. CDR3 sequence (DNA): TGCGCCAGCAGCTTGGGACAGGGTAATGAAAAACTGTTTTTT.